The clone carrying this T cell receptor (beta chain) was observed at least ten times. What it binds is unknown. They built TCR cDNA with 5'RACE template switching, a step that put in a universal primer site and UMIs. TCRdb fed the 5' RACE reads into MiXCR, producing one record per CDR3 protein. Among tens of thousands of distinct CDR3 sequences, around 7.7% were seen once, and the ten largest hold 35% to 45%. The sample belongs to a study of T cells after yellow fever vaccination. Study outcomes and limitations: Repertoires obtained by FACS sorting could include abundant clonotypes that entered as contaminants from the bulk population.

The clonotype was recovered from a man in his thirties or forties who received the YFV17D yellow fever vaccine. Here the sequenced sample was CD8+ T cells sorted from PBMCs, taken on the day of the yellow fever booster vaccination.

In DNA form, the CDR3 reads TGTGCCAGCAGGGGACTAGCGGGAAACCGTCTCACAGATACGCAGTATTTT. Its protein product is CASRGLAGNRLTDTQYF. This chain uses TRBV12-3 or TRBV12-4 with TRBJ2-3, with TRBD2 matching over 13 bases. After removal of 6 bases from V and 2 bases from J, the junction contained 8 bases not matched to a gene. This CDR3 has 17 residues.